This TCR beta chain was recovered during a study of blood T cells in healthy people across ages. Study as a whole: Through template switching, about one barcoded beta molecule was captured per two T cells, as measured in model experiments. Study results and caveats: Donor CMV infection status was unknown, possibly confounding age-related changes in expanded clonotypes.

A second about 7 to 12 cycle PCR used barcoded and J-beta primers. Using its own MiXCR run on the 5' RACE reads, TCRdb lists one record per CDR3 protein. The sample shows around 670,000 distinct CDR3 sequences, about 30% of them seen only once. In its sample, this clonotype was seen a few times. What it recognizes is unknown. Germline loops: CDR1 SGHRS, CDR2 YFSETQ. The CDR3 spans 16 residues. The ends lost 5 bases at V and 1 base at J; junction bases unmatched: 9. V is TRBV5-1 and J is TRBJ2-3; 8 positions agree with TRBD2. The TCR comes from a woman at least 80 years old in good health. The sequenced material came from blood. The CDR3 bases are TGCGCCAGCAGTTCGGCCAGTAGCGGGGGCACAGATACGCAGTATTTT. This translates into CASSSASSGGTDTQYF.